The T cell receptor beta chain under discussion was sequenced for a study of shared clonotypes between healthy human individuals. The overall study: Participating donors consisted of two women and a few men aged 18 to 49. Broader study findings: Against clonotypes common to all four donors, non-shared ones had lower generation probabilities.

The J segment lost 6 bases and the V segment lost 6 bases, leaving 2 bases of the junction unmatched. CDR3 length: 13 amino acids. Germline CDR1 reads LNHDA; CDR2 reads SQIVND (reference sequence). As to this clone: The antigen is unknown.

Produced via immunoSEQ multiplex PCR; TCRdb's table is partial and in-frame only. The sample holds roughly 1 million clones, roughly 74% seen once. This chain uses TRBV19 with TRBJ2-7, with 13 bases aligning to TRBD2. What was sequenced was memory CD4+ T cells from PBMCs. Subset indicated: CD45RA-negative fraction. The sequence derives from a man aged 18 to 30 in good health. Some clones in this sample may be carry-over from other donors' samples. The CDR3 DNA follows: TGTGCCAGTAGGAGACTAGCGGGAGGCGAGCAGTACTTC. Its protein product is CASRRLAGGEQYF.